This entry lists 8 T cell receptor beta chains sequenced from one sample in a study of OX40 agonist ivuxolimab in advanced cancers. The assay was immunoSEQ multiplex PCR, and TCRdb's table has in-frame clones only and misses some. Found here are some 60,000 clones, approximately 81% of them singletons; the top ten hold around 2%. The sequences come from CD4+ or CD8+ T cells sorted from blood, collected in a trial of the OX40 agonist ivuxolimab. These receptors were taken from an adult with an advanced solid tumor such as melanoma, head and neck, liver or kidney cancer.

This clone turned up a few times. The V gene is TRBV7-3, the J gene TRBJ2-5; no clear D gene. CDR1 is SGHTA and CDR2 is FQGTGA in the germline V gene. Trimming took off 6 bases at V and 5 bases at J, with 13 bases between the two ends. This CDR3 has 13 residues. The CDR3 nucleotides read TGTGCCAGCAGTTTATCCCTTGGGGAGACCCAGTACTTC. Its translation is CASSLSLGETQYF.

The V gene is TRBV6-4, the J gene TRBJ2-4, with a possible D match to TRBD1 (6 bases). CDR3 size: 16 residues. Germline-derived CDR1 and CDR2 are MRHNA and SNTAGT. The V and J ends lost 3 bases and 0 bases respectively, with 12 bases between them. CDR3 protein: CASSDRDMLAKNIQYF. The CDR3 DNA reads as TGTGCCAGCAGTGATAGGGACATGCTAGCCAAAAACATTCAGTACTTC.

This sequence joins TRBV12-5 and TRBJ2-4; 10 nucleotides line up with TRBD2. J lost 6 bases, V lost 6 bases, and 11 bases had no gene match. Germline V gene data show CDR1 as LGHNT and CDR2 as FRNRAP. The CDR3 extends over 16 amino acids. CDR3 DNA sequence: TGTGCTAGTGGCTCCGGGACTAGCGATAGGGGAAACATTCAGTACTTC. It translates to CASGSGTSDRGNIQYF.

This CDR3 reads CASSWDSNSYNEQFF. In DNA form, the CDR3 reads TGTGCCAGCAGTTGGGACAGCAATTCCTACAATGAGCAGTTCTTC. The chain couples TRBV27 to TRBJ2-1; 7 positions agree with TRBD1. This CDR3 contains 15 residues. Germline CDR1 reads MNHEY; CDR2 reads SMNVEV (reference sequence). V shed 4 bases, J shed 1 base, and the junction held 4 bases outside the gene matches.

As DNA, the CDR3 is TGTGCCACCAGCAGAGATTACCAGGGCGGAGGGGAGACCCAGTACTTC. It encodes CATSRDYQGGGETQYF. The chain links TRBV15 to TRBJ2-5, with D tentatively TRBD2 (6 bases). This CDR3 spans 16 amino acids. From germline, CDR1 is LNHNV and CDR2 YYDKDF (reference sequence). V was trimmed by 0 bases and J by 5 bases, leaving 16 bases between them. Using reference TRBV15 and TRBJ2-5 for the parts outside the CDR3, the full variable domain is DAMVIQNPRYQVTQFGKPVTLSCSQTLNHNVMYWYQQKSSQAPKLLFHYYDKDFNNEADTPDNFQSRRPNTSFCFLDIRSPGLGDTAMYLCATSRDYQGGGETQYFGPGTRLLVL.

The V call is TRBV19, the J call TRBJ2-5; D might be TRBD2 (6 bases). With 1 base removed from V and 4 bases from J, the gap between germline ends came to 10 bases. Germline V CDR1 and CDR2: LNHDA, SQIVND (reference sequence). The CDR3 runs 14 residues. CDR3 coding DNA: TGTGCCAGTAGTATAGCGGGAGTGGCAGAGACCCAGTACTTC. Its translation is CASSIAGVAETQYF.

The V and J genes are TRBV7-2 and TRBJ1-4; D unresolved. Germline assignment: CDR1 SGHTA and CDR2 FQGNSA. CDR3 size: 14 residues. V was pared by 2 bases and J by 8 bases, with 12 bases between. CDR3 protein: CASSLKWPGEKLFF. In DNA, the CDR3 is TGTGCCAGCAGCTTAAAGTGGCCGGGGGAAAAACTGTTTTTT.

This CDR3 is CASGRSGNTEAFF. Written as DNA, the CDR3 is TGTGCTAGTGGTCGATCAGGGAACACTGAAGCTTTCTTT. The chain employs TRBV12-5 and TRBJ1-1; no clear D. The V and J ends lost 5 bases and 1 base respectively, with 8 bases between them. This CDR3 has 13 amino acids. Germline V gives CDR1 LGHNT, CDR2 FRNRAP. The full variable domain, rest sourced from reference TRBV12-5 and TRBJ1-1, is DARVTQTPRHKVTEMGQEVTMRCQPILGHNTVFWYRQTMMQGLELLAYFRNRAPLDDSGMPKDRFSAEMPDATLATLKIQPSEPRDSAVYFCASGRSGNTEAFFGQGTRLTVV.